These 5 T cell receptor beta chains came from one sample sequenced in a study of T cells after yellow fever vaccination. In TCRdb, the 5' RACE reads were re-called with MiXCR into one record per CDR3 protein. The table records 25,000 to 35,000 distinct CDR3 sequences, about 4.6% of them present only once. Sequencing used CD8+ T cells sorted from PBMCs, obtained 5 days after the yellow fever booster vaccination. All receptors derive from a man aged 30 to 39 who received the YFV17D yellow fever vaccine.

In its sample, this clonotype was seen many times. The gene calls are TRBV28 and TRBJ2-7; possible D gene TRBD1, 6 bases. Germline loops: CDR1 MDHEN, CDR2 SYDVKM. CDR3 size: 16 residues. V lost 6 bases and J 1 base, leaving 19 bases between the germline ends. CDR3 protein: CASSKTTGPISYEQYF. CDR3 DNA: TGTGCCAGCAGCAAAACGACAGGCCCTATATCCTACGAGCAGTACTTC.

This clonotype appeared many times. CDR3 in DNA: TGCGCCAGCAGCCAAGGGGTACAGGGATGGCCTGAAGCTTTCTTT. This encodes CASSQGVQGWPEAFF. J is TRBJ1-1 and V is TRBV4-3; D is possibly TRBD1 (6 bases). This CDR3 region has 15 residues. The V end lost 1 base, the J end lost 6 bases, and 15 bases lay between the germline ends. Germline CDR1 is LGHNA and CDR2 is YSLEER.

The chain combines TRBV20-1 with TRBJ2-3; TRBD2 matches at 13 bases. Germline values: CDR1 DFQATT, CDR2 SNEGSKA (reference sequence). The CDR3 runs 17 residues. V trimming: 6 bases; J trimming: 0 bases; junction bases outside the gene matches: 9. The CDR3 DNA reads as TGCAGTGCCGAAACCCCGGGACTAGCGGGGAGCACAGATACGCAGTATTTT. This gives the protein CSAETPGLAGSTDTQYF.

This clonotype appeared many times. V is TRBV7-8 and J is TRBJ1-3; D gene unclear. The germline V gene has CDR1 SGHVS and CDR2 FQNEAQ. The germline V and J ends were trimmed by 3 bases and 0 bases, with 15 bases remaining between them. The CDR3 is made up of 17 amino acids. The CDR3 spells CASSLTWGADSGNTIYF. The CDR3 DNA sequence: TGTGCCAGCAGCTTGACTTGGGGAGCCGACTCTGGAAACACCATATATTTT.

This clonotype was seen ten or more times. This sequence joins TRBV29-1 and TRBJ1-4; 8 bases are shared with TRBD1. The CDR3 extends over 13 amino acids. Trimming at V came to 7 bases and at J to 8 bases, leaving 9 bases not matched to a gene. From germline, CDR1 is SQVTM and CDR2 ANQGSEA. In DNA, the CDR3 is TGCAGCGCCTTGACAGGGGAAGAGGAAAAACTGTTTTTT. It is translated as CSALTGEEEKLFF. Full variable domain (rest looked up from reference TRBV29-1 and TRBJ1-4): SAVISQKPSRDICQRGTSLTIQCQVDSQVTMMFWYRQQPGQSLTLIATANQGSEATYESGFVIDKFPISRPNLTFSTLTVSNMSPEDSSIYLCSALTGEEEKLFFGSGTQLSVL.